These 5 T cell receptor beta chains share one sample of origin, sequenced in a study of shared clonotypes between healthy human individuals. Some clones are missing from TCRdb's copy, which holds only in-frame ones; the method was immunoSEQ multiplex PCR. The data contain 2 million to 2.5 million clones, 90% to 96% of them singletons. Sequenced sample: naive CD4+ T cells sorted from blood. Subset described: CD45RA+ positively selected. All receptors derive from a man aged 18 to 29 in good health.

The genes are TRBV7-2 and TRBJ1-2; D not certain. The CDR3 covers 15 residues. Germline loops: CDR1 SGHTA, CDR2 FQGNSA. V was clipped by 2 bases and J by 1 base, with 11 bases between them. The chain's CDR3 is CASSLKWGDNYGYTF. DNA of the CDR3: TGTGCCAGCAGCTTAAAATGGGGAGATAACTATGGCTACACCTTC.

Written as DNA, the CDR3 is TGTGCCAGCTCACCACGGGGTACAGGACAGGTTTTGGCAGATACGCAGTATTTT. Protein: CASSPRGTGQVLADTQYF. V gene TRBV18 combines with J gene TRBJ2-3, with 7 bases aligning to TRBD1. The CDR3 extends over 18 amino acids. The V segment lost 1 base and the J segment 4 bases; nucleotides outside the gene matches: 14. Germline V CDR1 and CDR2: KGHSH, LQKENI.

This sequence joins TRBV5-6 and TRBJ2-5; D might be TRBD1 or TRBD2, each matching 6 bases. Germline V gene lookup returns CDR1 SGHDT and CDR2 YYEEEE. V was clipped by 1 base and J by 4 bases, with 17 bases between them. The length of the CDR3 is 16 residues. The CDR3 DNA follows: TGTGCCAGCAGCTTGTGGGGGGCCGGCGTGGGAGAGACCCAGTACTTC. Amino acid sequence: CASSLWGAGVGETQYF. The full variable domain, rest sourced from reference TRBV5-6 and TRBJ2-5, is DAGVTQSPTHLIKTRGQQVTLRCSPKSGHDTVSWYQQALGQGPQFIFQYYEEEERQRGNFPDRFSGHQFPNYSSELNVNALLLGDSALYLCASSLWGAGVGETQYFGPGTRLLVL.

This chain joins TRBV28 and TRBJ1-1; TRBD1 might be the D (6 bases). This CDR3 comprises 15 residues. In germline, CDR1 is MDHEN, CDR2 SYDVKM. Trimming pared 1 base from V and 1 base from J, leaving 10 bases between. This CDR3 is CASSLSVTGNTEAFF. The CDR3 DNA is TGTGCCAGCAGTTTATCTGTGACAGGGAACACTGAAGCTTTCTTT.

The chain links TRBV19 to TRBJ1-4; TRBD1 matches at 9 bases. The CDR3 covers 15 residues. The junction had 4 bases not matched to a gene; V was cut back by 5 bases and J by 3 bases. CDR1 and CDR2 from the germline V gene are LNHDA and SQIVND (reference sequence). The CDR3 is CASSGRTGANEKLFF. As DNA, the CDR3 is TGTGCCAGTAGTGGACGGACAGGGGCTAATGAAAAACTGTTTTTT. Full variable domain (outside the CDR3, taken from reference TRBV19 and TRBJ1-4): DGGITQSPKYLFRKEGQNVTLSCEQNLNHDAMYWYRQDPGQGLRLIYYSQIVNDFQKGDIAEGYSVSREKKESFPLTVTSAQKNPTAFYLCASSGRTGANEKLFFGSGTQLSVL.